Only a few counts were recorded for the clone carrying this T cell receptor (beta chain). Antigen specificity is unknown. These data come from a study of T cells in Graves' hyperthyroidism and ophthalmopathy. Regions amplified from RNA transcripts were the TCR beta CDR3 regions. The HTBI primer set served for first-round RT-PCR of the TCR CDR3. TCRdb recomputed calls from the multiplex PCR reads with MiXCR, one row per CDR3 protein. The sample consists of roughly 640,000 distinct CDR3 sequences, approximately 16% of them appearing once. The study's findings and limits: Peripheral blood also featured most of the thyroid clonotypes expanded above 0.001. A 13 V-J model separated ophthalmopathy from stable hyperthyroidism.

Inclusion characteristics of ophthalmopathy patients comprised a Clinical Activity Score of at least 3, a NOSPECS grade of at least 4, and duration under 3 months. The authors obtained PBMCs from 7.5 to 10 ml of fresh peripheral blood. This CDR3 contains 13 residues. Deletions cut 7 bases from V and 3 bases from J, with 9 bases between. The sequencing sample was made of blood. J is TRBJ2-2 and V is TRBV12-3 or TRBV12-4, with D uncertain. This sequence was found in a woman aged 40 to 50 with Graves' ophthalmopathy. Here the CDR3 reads CASTPFHTGELFF. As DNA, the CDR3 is TGTGCCAGCACCCCCTTTCACACCGGGGAGCTGTTTTTT.